One sample yielded the 32 T cell receptor beta chains listed below, sequenced in a study of read filtering for tumor transcriptome and immune sequencing. Molecular barcoded adaptors covering alpha/delta and beta/gamma chains were used on roughly 400 ng RNA. TCRdb reprocessed the reads via MiXCR and lists one record per CDR3 protein. The table lists about 86,000 distinct CDR3 sequences, 9% to 15% of them singletons. Sequenced input: a population of CD138-negative cells sorted from bone marrow. Receptor source: a donor at least 40 years old with multiple myeloma.

To note about this clonotype: A far larger clone is only one base removed, so a read error is likely. This chain links TRBV12-3 or TRBV12-4 with TRBJ2-2; D gene ambiguous. The CDR3 has 13 amino acids. V lost 3 bases and J 4 bases, leaving 6 bases between the germline ends. CDR3 sequence reads: CASSLTSTGELFF. Written as DNA, the CDR3 is TGTGCCAGCAGTTTGACGAGCACCGGGGAGCTGTTTTTT.

Of note for this clonotype: This may arise from a read error, as a much more abundant clone is one base away. V is TRBV7-2 and J is TRBJ2-7; TRBD2 agrees at 7 bases. The CDR3 consists of 14 residues. Germline V gene data show CDR1 as SGHTA and CDR2 as FQGNSA. The CDR3 spells CASSSGLSSYEQNF. DNA of the CDR3: TGTGCCAGCAGCTCGGGACTATCGTCCTACGAGCAGAACTTC. The whole variable domain, remainder taken from reference TRBV7-2 and TRBJ2-7, is GAGVSQSPSNKVTEKGKDVELRCDPISGHTALYWYRQSLGQGLEFLIYFQGNSAPDKSGLPSDRFSAERTGGSVSTLTIQRTQQEDSAVYLCASSSGLSSYEQNFGPGTRLTVT.

This clonotype was observed many times. The gene calls are TRBV11-2 and TRBJ2-1; D is unresolved. Trimming shortened V by 6 bases and J by 1 base, and 10 bases separated the two germline ends. CDR3 size: 14 residues. Germline-derived CDR1 and CDR2 are SGHAT and FQNNGV. Here the CDR3 DNA reads TGTGCCAGCAGAATGGCCCTTTCCTACAATGAGCAGTTCTTC. It is translated as CASRMALSYNEQFF. The whole variable domain, remainder taken from reference TRBV11-2 and TRBJ2-1, is EAGVAQSPRYKIIEKRQSVAFWCNPISGHATLYWYQQILGQGPKLLIQFQNNGVVDDSQLPKDRFSAERLKGVDSTLKIQPAKLEDSAVYLCASRMALSYNEQFFGPGTRLTVL.

As to this clonotype: It may be a read error: a sequence one base away is much more abundant. The V gene is TRBV7-8, the J gene TRBJ2-1; TRBD2 agrees at 12 bases. Germline CDR1 SGHVS, CDR2 FQNEAQ. The CDR3 covers 15 residues. The CDR3 bases are TGTGCCAGCAGCCCGTCTAGCGGGAGGGTCAATGAGCGGTTCTTC. Translating gives CASSPSSGRVNERFF.

This clonotype was recorded at least ten times. The chain combines TRBV12-3 or TRBV12-4 with TRBJ2-1; 7 nucleotides agree with TRBD1. This CDR3 has 13 residues. The junction had 9 bases not matched to a gene; V was cut back by 6 bases and J by 10 bases. The CDR3 spells CASRGTGTAEQFF. For the CDR3, the DNA is TGTGCCAGCAGAGGGACGGGGACAGCAGAGCAGTTCTTC.

This clonotype was counted ten times or more. In DNA, the CDR3 is TGTGCCAGCAGTGACACGGCGGACCCCGCAGATACGCAGTATTTT. Residues: CASSDTADPADTQYF. The gene calls are TRBV6-4 and TRBJ2-3; D is ambiguous. The V and J ends lost 2 bases and 4 bases respectively, with 13 bases between them. This CDR3 is built from 15 residues. CDR1 and CDR2 from the germline V gene are MRHNA and SNTAGT.

This clonotype was found once. A much larger clone lies one base from this, so it may be a read error. The chain is built from TRBV5-1 and TRBJ1-1; 8 bases align to TRBD1. The CDR3 has 14 residues. CDR1 is SGHRS, CDR2 YFSETQ, per germline. The DNA for the CDR3 is TGCGCCGGCAGCTGGACAGGGATGGAAGGTGAAGCTTTCTTT. This sequence encodes CAGSWTGMEGEAFF. The whole variable domain, remainder taken from reference TRBV5-1 and TRBJ1-1, is KAGVTQTPRYLIKTRGQQVTLSCSPISGHRSVSWYQQTPGQGLQFLFEYFSETQRNKGNFPGRFSGRQFSNSRSEMNVSTLELGDSALYLCAGSWTGMEGEAFFGQGTRLTVV.

This clonotype was observed at least ten times. The chain couples TRBV5-1 to TRBJ2-3, with TRBD2 matching over 11 bases. The germline V gene encodes CDR1 SGHRS and CDR2 YFSETQ. J gave up 2 bases and V 5 bases, and 4 bases lay outside the gene matches. This CDR3 is 15 amino acids long. The DNA for the CDR3 is TGCGCCAGCAGGCCGACTAGCGGGGCCACAGATACGCAGTATTTT. Translated: CASRPTSGATDTQYF.

About this clonotype: A read error may explain this, as a much larger clone is one base away. The J gene is TRBJ2-5, the V gene TRBV28; 7 positions agree with TRBD1. The CDR3 length is 16 residues. Germline trimming cut 7 bases from V and 5 bases from J; bases unmatched to any gene: 16. Germline V gene data show CDR1 as MDHEN and CDR2 as SYDVKM. In DNA, the CDR3 is TGTGCCAGCAACCAGGGACAGAGGGCGTTAGGGGAGACCCAGTACTTC. This gives the protein CASNQGQRALGETQYF.

This clonotype was observed a handful of times. A far larger clone is off by one base, so a read error is likely. The J gene is TRBJ2-1, the V gene TRBV11-2; D gene uncertain. The length of the CDR3 is 13 residues. V gave up 1 base and J gave up 8 bases, with 9 bases separating them. Germline V CDR1 and CDR2: SGHAT, FQNNGV. CDR3 loop: CASSLVGEYEQFF. The CDR3 bases are TGTGCCAGCAGCTTAGTTGGAGAGTATGAGCAGTTCTTC.

This clonotype was observed many times. V usage is TRBV12-3 or TRBV12-4 and J usage is TRBJ2-7, with TRBD1 matching over 11 bases. V was pared by 4 bases and J by 12 bases, with 8 bases of the junction left unmatched. The CDR3 runs 13 residues. The CDR3 reads CASSSGQGGSRYF. DNA of the CDR3: TGTGCCAGCAGTTCGGGACAGGGGGGATCCCGGTACTTC.

This clonotype was counted ten times or more. The chain employs TRBV7-3 and TRBJ2-2, with 8 bases lining up with TRBD2. The CDR3 is 15 amino acids. Germline V gene sequence: CDR1 SGHTA, CDR2 FQGTGA. V lost 5 bases and J lost 1; bases outside the gene matches: 3. Here the CDR3 DNA reads TGTGCCAGCAGCACACTAGCGGTGAACACCGGGGAGCTGTTTTTT. It codes for CASSTLAVNTGELFF.

This clonotype was counted many times. The chain carries TRBV12-3 or TRBV12-4 and TRBJ1-1; D possibly corresponds to TRBD1 (6 bases). Trimming stripped 4 bases from V and 4 bases from J, with 13 bases between. This CDR3 has 14 amino acids. CDR3 protein: CASSSRQAGTEAFF. In nucleotides, the CDR3 is TGTGCCAGCAGTTCCCGACAGGCGGGCACTGAAGCTTTCTTT.

This clonotype was counted many times. The rearrangement joins TRBV28 to TRBJ2-1; 10 bases map to TRBD2. V was pared by 10 bases and J by 8 bases, with 8 bases of the junction left unmatched. This CDR3 has 13 amino acids. The germline gives CDR1 MDHEN, CDR2 SYDVKM. Written as DNA, the CDR3 is TGTGCCACTACGGGACTAGCGACGGATGAGCAGTTCTTC. As protein: CATTGLATDEQFF.

This clonotype appeared many times. The chain recombines TRBV2 with TRBJ2-2, with D hard to call. Germline loops: CDR1 SNHLY, CDR2 FYNNEI. CDR3 size: 13 residues. The V end lost 6 bases, the J end lost 4 bases, and 9 bases lay between the germline ends. CDR3 coding DNA: TGTGCCAGCAGCCGCCTACTCACCGGGGAGCTGTTTTTT. Its translation is CASSRLLTGELFF.

This clonotype occurred a few times. This chain links TRBV30 with TRBJ1-4; D perhaps matches TRBD1 (6 bases). The V gene's germline CDR1 is GTSNPN and CDR2 SVGIG (reference sequence). The CDR3 totals 14 residues. V gave up 4 bases and J gave up 6 bases, with 15 bases separating them. In nucleotides, the CDR3 is TGTGCCTGGAAGGCTTCGGGGGGCGATGAAAAACTGTTTTTT. Its translation: CAWKASGGDEKLFF.

This clonotype has a count of ten or more. This sequence joins TRBV7-3 and TRBJ2-3; D is possibly TRBD2 (6 bases). Between the trimmed V and J ends, which lost 3 bases and 6 bases, there was a span of 13 bases. The CDR3 sequence is 14 residues long. From germline, CDR1 is SGHTA and CDR2 FQGTGA. The CDR3 loop is CASSLVGGMDTQYF. In DNA form, the CDR3 reads TGTGCCAGCAGCTTGGTGGGAGGTATGGATACGCAGTATTTT.

This clonotype came up a few times. This chain connects TRBV7-9 to TRBJ2-2; D unclear. The CDR3 runs to 13 residues. Germline V gene lookup returns CDR1 SEHNR and CDR2 FQNEAQ (reference sequence). Deletions cut 2 bases from V and 7 bases from J, with 8 bases between. The CDR3 loop reads CASSLPIGGELFF. The CDR3 coding sequence is TGTGCCAGCAGCTTACCCATCGGCGGGGAGCTGTTTTTT.

Turning to this clonotype: At one of its ends the junction is not consistent with the germline gene, which may arise from a read error. The rearrangement links TRBV30 to TRBJ2-7, with a tentative D call TRBD2 (5 bases). Germline CDR1 and CDR2: GTSNPN and SVGIG (reference sequence). The CDR3 covers 14 residues. The DNA for the CDR3 is TGTGCCTGGAGTGTACGAGGGTACTCCTACGGGCAGTACTTC. Protein sequence: CAWSVRGYSYGQYF.

In the case of this clonotype: A much larger clonotype is one base distant, so this may be a read error. This rearrangement joins TRBV2 to TRBJ2-3; 7 bases match TRBD2. The CDR3 length is 13 residues. Looked up from germline, CDR1 is SNHLY and CDR2 is FYNNEI. The CDR3 DNA is TGTGCCAGCGGCGGGAGAGGCACAGGTACGCAGTATTTT. This codes for CASGGRGTGTQYF.

Ten or more counts support this clonotype. The rearrangement joins TRBV5-1 to TRBJ2-1; tentative D call: TRBD2 (6 bases). From germline, CDR1 is SGHRS and CDR2 YFSETQ. Trimming left V 0 bases short and J 7 bases short, with 14 bases between. The CDR3 covers 15 residues. CDR3 in amino acids: CASSLAPSGLNEQFF. CDR3 coding DNA: TGCGCCAGCAGCTTGGCCCCAAGCGGGCTGAATGAGCAGTTCTTC. Combining the CDR3 with reference TRBV5-1 and TRBJ2-1 gives the whole variable domain KAGVTQTPRYLIKTRGQQVTLSCSPISGHRSVSWYQQTPGQGLQFLFEYFSETQRNKGNFPGRFSGRQFSNSRSEMNVSTLELGDSALYLCASSLAPSGLNEQFFGPGTRLTVL.

This clonotype was found a few times. V gene TRBV28 combines with J gene TRBJ2-5; a weak D match, TRBD2 (6 bases). The CDR3 is 17 amino acids. Trimming stripped 7 bases from V and 0 bases from J, with 21 bases between. From germline, CDR1 is MDHEN and CDR2 SYDVKM. CDR3 protein: CASTQPRGRGYQETQYF. As DNA, the CDR3 is TGTGCCAGCACGCAACCACGGGGCCGGGGGTACCAAGAGACCCAGTACTTC.

This clonotype was seen at least ten times. V and J are TRBV5-1 and TRBJ2-3, with unresolved D. Germline V CDR1 and CDR2: SGHRS, YFSETQ. V was cut by 4 bases and J by 1 base, with 16 bases left in between. The CDR3 consists of 16 residues. The CDR3 bases are TGCGCCAGCAGCGGGCTCTCAACCTCGGGCACAGATACGCAGTATTTT. Residues: CASSGLSTSGTDTQYF.

This clonotype was picked up many times. The V and J genes are TRBV7-2 and TRBJ2-5; the D gene is possibly TRBD2 (5 bases). The CDR3 length is 15 residues. Germline V lookup: CDR1 SGHTA, CDR2 FQGNSA. The germline V and J ends were trimmed by 5 bases and 5 bases, with 18 bases remaining between them. The CDR3 DNA sequence: TGTGCCAGCAGCCAATCTGGTACTGGAGGTGAGACCCAGTACTTC. Protein: CASSQSGTGGETQYF.

The table lists this clonotype with a few counts. It may be a read error: a sequence one base away is much more abundant. The J gene is TRBJ2-1, the V gene TRBV20-1; 9 positions agree with TRBD1. The CDR3 totals 15 residues. Trimming cost V 3 bases and J 13 bases; bases outside gene matches: 16. Germline CDR1 and CDR2: DFQATT and SNEGSKA (reference sequence). DNA for the CDR3: TGCAGTGCTAGGGGGGACAGGGCACAACAAGAGACCCAGTTCTTC. It is translated as CSARGDRAQQETQFF.

There are many counts of this clonotype. This chain joins TRBV18 and TRBJ2-2; D is undetermined. The length of the CDR3 is 15 residues. Germline CDR1 is KGHSH and CDR2 is LQKENI. V shed 3 bases and J shed 4 bases, with 12 bases lying between them. The CDR3 sequence is CASSPRHLGTGELFF. The DNA for the CDR3 is TGTGCCAGCTCACCCCGACACCTTGGCACCGGGGAGCTGTTTTTT.

Many counts were recorded for this clonotype. This sequence joins TRBV20-1 and TRBJ2-7, with a weak D call TRBD2 (5 bases). The V gene's germline CDR1 is DFQATT and CDR2 SNEGSKA (reference sequence). The CDR3 is made up of 12 amino acids. V was trimmed by 5 bases and J by 3 bases, leaving 11 bases between them. As DNA, the CDR3 is TGCAGTGCTCATCGACGGGACTACGAGCAGTACTTC. Its translation: CSAHRRDYEQYF.

This clonotype was picked up a small number of times. This chain links TRBV12-3 or TRBV12-4 with TRBJ1-5; D uncertain. This CDR3 is 13 amino acids long. Trimming cost V 3 bases and J 2 bases, with 5 bases left between them. CDR3 region: CASSFTGNQPQHF. The CDR3 region has the DNA TGTGCCAGCAGTTTTACTGGCAATCAGCCCCAGCATTTT.

This clonotype was picked up many times. This chain links TRBV29-1 with TRBJ2-1; D unresolved. CDR1 and CDR2 (germline): SQVTM, ANQGSEA. The V gene lost 5 bases and the J gene lost 6 bases, with 8 bases spanning the gap. CDR3 length equals 11 residues. CDR3 nucleotide sequence: TGCAGCGTTTTCTCTGGCAATGAGCAGTTCTTC. It translates to CSVFSGNEQFF.

This clonotype was observed at least ten times. The V call is TRBV20-1, the J call TRBJ2-5; TRBD2 matches at 13 bases. The CDR3 length is 14 residues. Per germline, CDR1 DFQATT and CDR2 SNEGSKA (reference sequence). In DNA, the CDR3 is TGCAGGCCCGGACTAGCGGGAGACCAAGAGACCCAGTACTTC. Residues: CRPGLAGDQETQYF.

This clonotype was counted ten times or more. The CDR3 DNA is TGTGCCAGCAGCGCGAGCGGGAGGAACGTAGAGACCCAGTACTTC. Translation: CASSASGRNVETQYF. The rearrangement joins TRBV7-9 to TRBJ2-5; 9 bases fit TRBD2. Germline V lookup: CDR1 SEHNR, CDR2 FQNEAQ (reference sequence). The CDR3 totals 15 residues. The ends lost 5 bases at V and 4 bases at J; junction bases unmatched: 8.

This clonotype was seen many times. The CDR3 loop reads CASSPPPGTGSAQYF. The CDR3 DNA reads TGTGCCAGCAGTCCGCCTCCCGGGACCGGGTCGGCCCAGTACTTC. V gene TRBV28 combines with J gene TRBJ2-5; D possibly uses TRBD1 or TRBD2 (5 bases each). The CDR3 runs 15 residues. Germline lookup yields CDR1 MDHEN and CDR2 SYDVKM. Trimming took 5 bases from V and 9 from J, leaving 22 bases between them.